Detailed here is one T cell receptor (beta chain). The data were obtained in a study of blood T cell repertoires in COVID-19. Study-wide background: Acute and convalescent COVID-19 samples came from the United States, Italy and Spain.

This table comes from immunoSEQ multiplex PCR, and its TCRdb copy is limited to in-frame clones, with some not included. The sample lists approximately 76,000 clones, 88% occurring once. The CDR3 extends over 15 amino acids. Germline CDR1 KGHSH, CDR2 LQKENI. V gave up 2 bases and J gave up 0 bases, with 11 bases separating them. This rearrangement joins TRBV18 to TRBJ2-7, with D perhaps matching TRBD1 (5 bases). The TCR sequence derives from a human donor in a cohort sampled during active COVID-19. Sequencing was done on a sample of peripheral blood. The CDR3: CASSPAGQSSYEQYF. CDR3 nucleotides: TGTGCCAGCTCACCAGCAGGGCAGAGCTCCTACGAGCAGTACTTC.